The 10 T cell receptor beta chains below all came from one sample that was sequenced in a study of identical twins. TCRdb processed the 5' RACE reads anew with MiXCR; each CDR3 protein has one entry. The sample lists about 570,000 distinct CDR3 sequences, approximately 9.6% seen once, with roughly 3.2% in the top ten. These records were also assigned to another study, of yellow fever vaccine responses in identical twins.

Sequencing was carried out using PBMCs. The receptors originated from a woman between 18 and 30 years old in good health.

This clonotype was found many times. V and J are TRBV3-1 and TRBJ2-3; D call uncertain. This CDR3 contains 15 residues. Germline CDR1 LGHDT, CDR2 YNNKEL (reference sequence). The ends were cut back, 4 bases at V and 4 bases at J, with 15 bases in the middle. The CDR3 region has the DNA TGTGCCAGCAGCCTGCAAAGGTTGCAGGCAGATACGCAGTATTTT. This encodes CASSLQRLQADTQYF.

This clonotype was observed at least ten times. This sequence joins TRBV29-1 and TRBJ2-3; D unclear. Germline-derived CDR1 and CDR2 are SQVTM and ANQGSEA. The V and J ends lost 0 bases and 6 bases respectively, with 10 bases between them. The CDR3 is made up of 13 amino acids. CDR3 nucleotides: TGCAGCGTTGAAGATGTCCTCGGGGATACGCAGTATTTT. Amino acids: CSVEDVLGDTQYF.

V gene TRBV6-5 combines with J gene TRBJ1-1; no firm D call. Per the germline V gene, CDR1 is MNHEY and CDR2 is SVGAGI. There are 15 residues in the CDR3. V dropped 7 bases and J dropped 0 bases, with 15 bases sitting between them. CDR3 DNA sequence: TGTGCCAGCAAGTATGGAGGGCAGTTGAACACTGAAGCTTTCTTT. Protein sequence: CASKYGGQLNTEAFF.

The CDR3 is CASTQTGQGVGYTF. CDR3 nucleotide sequence: TGCGCCAGCACCCAGACCGGACAGGGGGTTGGCTACACCTTC. The chain has TRBV4-1 and TRBJ1-2; the match to TRBD1 covers 10 bases. The V segment lost 7 bases and the J segment 7 bases; nucleotides outside the gene matches: 9. CDR3 length: 14 amino acids. CDR1 and CDR2 from the germline V gene are MGHRA and YSYEKL.

This chain links TRBV4-1 with TRBJ2-7, with D possibly TRBD1 on 6 matching bases. Germline CDR1 and CDR2: MGHRA and YSYEKL. Trimming removed 4 bases at V and 6 bases at J, with 19 bases between. This CDR3 is built from 15 residues. Here the CDR3 reads CASSPLGLGGGEQYF. The CDR3 region has the DNA TGCGCCAGCAGCCCTTTGGGTCTAGGGGGTGGCGAGCAGTACTTC.

There are a few counts of this clonotype. The chain has TRBV5-1 and TRBJ2-5, with D tentatively TRBD1 (6 bases). This CDR3 contains 13 residues. The germline gives CDR1 SGHRS, CDR2 YFSETQ. Deletions cut 3 bases from V and 3 bases from J, with 9 bases between. The chain's CDR3 is CASSYQGKETQYF. The CDR3 DNA sequence: TGCGCCAGCAGCTACCAGGGGAAAGAGACCCAGTACTTC.

The chain is built from TRBV29-1 and TRBJ1-1; maybe TRBD1 (5 bases). Germline CDR1 SQVTM, CDR2 ANQGSEA. The CDR3 extends over 13 amino acids. The V end was cut by 7 bases, the J end by 1 base, with 13 bases between. CDR3 in DNA: TGCAGCGCCACGGACACCTCGAACACTGAAGCTTTCTTT. It codes for CSATDTSNTEAFF.

The chain links TRBV5-6 to TRBJ2-1; possible D gene TRBD2, 6 bases. The CDR3 runs 16 residues. V lost 5 bases to trimming and J lost 9 bases, with 24 bases between them. Per the germline V gene, CDR1 is SGHDT and CDR2 is YYEEEE. CDR3 sequence: CASRDVTRRRESEQFF. The CDR3 region has the DNA TGTGCCAGCAGGGATGTTACTCGGAGACGGGAGAGTGAGCAGTTCTTC. Full variable domain (missing parts from reference TRBV5-6 and TRBJ2-1): DAGVTQSPTHLIKTRGQQVTLRCSPKSGHDTVSWYQQALGQGPQFIFQYYEEEERQRGNFPDRFSGHQFPNYSSELNVNALLLGDSALYLCASRDVTRRRESEQFFGPGTRLTVL.

The gene calls are TRBV7-9 and TRBJ2-7; 9 bases are shared with TRBD1. The CDR3 consists of 14 residues. With 5 bases clipped from V and 5 bases from J, the junction kept 7 bases outside the gene matches. The V gene's germline CDR1 is SEHNR and CDR2 FQNEAQ (reference sequence). For the CDR3, the DNA is TGTGCCAGCAGCCATACAGGGGGCGGAGACGAGCAGTACTTC. Amino acid sequence: CASSHTGGGDEQYF.

The V and J genes are TRBV2 and TRBJ2-7; D unresolved. Germline-derived CDR1 and CDR2 are SNHLY and FYNNEI. V gave up 1 base and J gave up 1 base, with 5 bases separating them. The CDR3 totals 13 residues. The DNA of the CDR3 is TGTGCCAGCAGTGAAGGGCTTTCCTACGAGCAGTACTTC. Translation: CASSEGLSYEQYF.